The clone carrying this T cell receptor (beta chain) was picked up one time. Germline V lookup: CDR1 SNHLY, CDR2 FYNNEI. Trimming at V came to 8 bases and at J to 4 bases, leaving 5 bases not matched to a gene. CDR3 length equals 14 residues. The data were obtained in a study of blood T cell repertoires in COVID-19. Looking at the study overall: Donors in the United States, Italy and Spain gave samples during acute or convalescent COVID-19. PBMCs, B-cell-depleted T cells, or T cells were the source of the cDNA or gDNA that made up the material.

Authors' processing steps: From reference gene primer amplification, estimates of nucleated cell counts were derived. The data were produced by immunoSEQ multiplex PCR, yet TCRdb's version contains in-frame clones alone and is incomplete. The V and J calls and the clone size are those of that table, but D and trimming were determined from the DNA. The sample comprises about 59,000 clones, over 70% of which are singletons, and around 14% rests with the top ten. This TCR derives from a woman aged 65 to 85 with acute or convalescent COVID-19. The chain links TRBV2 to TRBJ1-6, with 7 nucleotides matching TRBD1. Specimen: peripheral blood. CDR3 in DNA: TGTGCCAGCCTACAGGGGAGGTATAATTCACCCCTCCACTTT. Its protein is CASLQGRYNSPLHF. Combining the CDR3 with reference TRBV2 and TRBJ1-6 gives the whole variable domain EPEVTQTPSHQVTQMGQEVILRCVPISNHLYFYWYRQILGQKVEFLVSFYNNEISEKSEIFDDQFSVERPDGSNFTLKIRSTKLEDSAMYFCASLQGRYNSPLHFGNGTRLTVT.